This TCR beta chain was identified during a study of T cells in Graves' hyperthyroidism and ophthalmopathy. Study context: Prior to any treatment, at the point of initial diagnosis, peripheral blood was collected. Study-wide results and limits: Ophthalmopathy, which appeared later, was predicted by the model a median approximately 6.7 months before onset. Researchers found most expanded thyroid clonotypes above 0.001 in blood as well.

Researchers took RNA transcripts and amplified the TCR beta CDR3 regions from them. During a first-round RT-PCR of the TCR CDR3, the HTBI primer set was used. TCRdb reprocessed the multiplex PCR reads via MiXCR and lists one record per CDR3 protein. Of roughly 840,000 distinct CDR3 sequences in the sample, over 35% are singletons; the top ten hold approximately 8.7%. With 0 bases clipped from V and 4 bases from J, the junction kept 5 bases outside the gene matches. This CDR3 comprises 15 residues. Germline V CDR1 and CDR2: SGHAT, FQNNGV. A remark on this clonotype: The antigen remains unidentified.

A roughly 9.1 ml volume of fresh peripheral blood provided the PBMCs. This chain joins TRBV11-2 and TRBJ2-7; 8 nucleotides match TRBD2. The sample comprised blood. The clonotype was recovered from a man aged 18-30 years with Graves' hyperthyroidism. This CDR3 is CASSLERGASYEQYF. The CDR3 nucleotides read TGTGCCAGCAGCTTAGAGCGGGGGGCCTCATACGAGCAGTACTTC. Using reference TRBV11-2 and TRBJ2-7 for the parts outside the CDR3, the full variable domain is EAGVAQSPRYKIIEKRQSVAFWCNPISGHATLYWYQQILGQGPKLLIQFQNNGVVDDSQLPKDRFSAERLKGVDSTLKIQPAKLEDSAVYLCASSLERGASYEQYFGPGTRLTVT.